This passage covers 9 T cell receptor beta chains from one sample sequenced in a study of blood T cells in healthy people across ages. A J-beta primer mix and a sample-barcoded 5' primer were used in a second PCR of roughly 7 to 12 cycles. TCRdb independently ran MiXCR on the 5' RACE reads; one entry per CDR3 protein. The sample has hundreds of thousands of distinct CDR3 sequences, about half seen once. Sequencing was carried out using blood. These receptor sequences come from a man older than 75 in good health.

The V and J genes are TRBV10-3 and TRBJ1-5; D is ambiguous. V lost 0 bases to trimming and J lost 5 bases, with 8 bases between them. Germline values: CDR1 ENHRY, CDR2 SYGVKD. CDR3 length: 14 residues. This CDR3 reads CAISESRSDQPQHF. CDR3 in DNA: TGTGCCATCAGTGAGTCTAGAAGCGATCAGCCCCAGCATTTT.

About this clonotype: A junction end diverges from the germline sequence, so it may reflect a read error. This chain connects TRBV2 to TRBJ2-1, with 7 bases aligning to TRBD2. Germline V gene data show CDR1 as SNHLY and CDR2 as FYNNEI. CDR3 size: 12 residues. The DNA for the CDR3 is TGTGCCAGGGGGACTACTTACACTGAGCAGTTCTTC. Its translation: CARGTTYTEQFF.

In this sample, this clonotype turned up a few times. J is TRBJ1-1 and V is TRBV28, with no clear D. Germline-derived CDR1 and CDR2 are MDHEN and SYDVKM. V lost 6 bases, J lost 1 base, and 6 bases lay in between. The CDR3 sequence is 12 residues long. CDR3 DNA: TGTGCCAGCAGCAGCCCGAACACTGAAGCTTTCTTT. This sequence encodes CASSSPNTEAFF.

There are a few counts of this clonotype. V gene TRBV7-8 combines with J gene TRBJ2-5; 14 nucleotides align to TRBD2. The J call may be wrong; the DNA end is better matched by TRBJ2-7. Germline V gene lookup returns CDR1 SGHVS and CDR2 FQNEAQ. This CDR3 region has 19 residues. This CDR3 is CASSLVHSTSGGARYEQYF. The DNA for the CDR3 is TGTGCCAGCAGCTTAGTACATTCGACTAGCGGGGGGGCTCGGTACGAGCAGTACTTC.

The chain recombines TRBV5-6 with TRBJ2-3; 8 bases are shared with TRBD2. V dropped 4 bases and J dropped 4; count of bases not matched to a gene: 14. CDR3 length: 17 residues. Germline V gene lookup returns CDR1 SGHDT and CDR2 YYEEEE. CDR3 residues: CASSPGAGGPNPDTQYF. The CDR3, as DNA: TGTGCCAGCAGCCCCGGGGCGGGAGGCCCGAATCCAGATACGCAGTATTTT.

This clonotype has a handful of counts. The gene calls are TRBV6-6 and TRBJ2-7; tentative D call: TRBD1 (6 bases). Trimming stripped 5 bases from V and 2 bases from J, with 16 bases between. The CDR3 length is 15 residues. Germline CDR1 and CDR2: MNHNY and SVGAGI (reference sequence). As DNA, the CDR3 is TGTGCCAGCAGTACCGGGCAGGGGACAACCTACGAGCAGTACTTC. Its protein is CASSTGQGTTYEQYF.

The V and J genes are TRBV24-1 and TRBJ2-1; TRBD2 might be the D (5 bases). Germline-derived CDR1 and CDR2 are KGHDR and SFDVKD. The V end was cut by 3 bases, the J end by 5 bases, with 13 bases between. The CDR3 has 15 residues. In nucleotides, the CDR3 is TGTGCCACCAGTGATCCCAACGGGATCCACAATGAGCAGTTCTTC. This gives the protein CATSDPNGIHNEQFF.

The V call is TRBV7-2, the J call TRBJ2-5; 7 nucleotides line up with TRBD1. The J call is in doubt because the DNA end fits TRBJ2-7 better. The CDR3 totals 18 residues. Germline V gives CDR1 SGHTA, CDR2 FQGNSA. In DNA, the CDR3 is TGTGCCAGCAGCTTAGTAACAACAGGGGCGCCCGGCGCCTACGAGCAGTACTTC. It is translated as CASSLVTTGAPGAYEQYF.

This clonotype was observed a handful of times. The gene calls are TRBV5-1 and TRBJ2-3; 7 nucleotides align to TRBD2. Per germline, CDR1 SGHRS and CDR2 YFSETQ. V was clipped by 5 bases and J by 1 base; unmatched bases: 4. This CDR3 has 14 amino acids. This CDR3 reads CASRGGGGTDTQYF. CDR3 DNA: TGCGCCAGCAGAGGTGGGGGGGGCACAGATACGCAGTATTTT.